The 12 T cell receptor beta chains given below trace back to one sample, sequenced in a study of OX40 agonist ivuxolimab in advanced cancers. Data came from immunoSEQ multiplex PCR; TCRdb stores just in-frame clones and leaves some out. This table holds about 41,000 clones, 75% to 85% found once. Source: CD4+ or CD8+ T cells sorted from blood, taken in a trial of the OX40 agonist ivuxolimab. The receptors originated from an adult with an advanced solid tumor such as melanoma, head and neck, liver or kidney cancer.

The CDR3 is CASSLRQGARSPLHF. CDR3 sequence (DNA): TGTGCCAGCAGCTTAAGGCAGGGGGCACGTTCACCCCTCCACTTT. The rearrangement uses TRBV7-2 and TRBJ1-6; 8 bases align to TRBD1. This CDR3 is 15 amino acids long. Trimming removed 2 bases from V and 9 bases from J; junction bases left unmatched: 6. Germline CDR1 and CDR2: SGHTA and FQGNSA. Complete variable domain (other parts from reference TRBV7-2 and TRBJ1-6): GAGVSQSPSNKVTEKGKDVELRCDPISGHTALYWYRQSLGQGLEFLIYFQGNSAPDKSGLPSDRFSAERTGGSVSTLTIQRTQQEDSAVYLCASSLRQGARSPLHFGNGTRLTVT.

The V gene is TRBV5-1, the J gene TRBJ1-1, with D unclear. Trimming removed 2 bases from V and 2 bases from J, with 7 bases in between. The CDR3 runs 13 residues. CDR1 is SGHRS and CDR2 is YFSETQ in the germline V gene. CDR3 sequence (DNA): TGCGCCAGCAGCTTAACGGTCAACACTGAAGCTTTCTTT. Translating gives CASSLTVNTEAFF. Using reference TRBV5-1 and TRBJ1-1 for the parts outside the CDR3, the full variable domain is KAGVTQTPRYLIKTRGQQVTLSCSPISGHRSVSWYQQTPGQGLQFLFEYFSETQRNKGNFPGRFSGRQFSNSRSEMNVSTLELGDSALYLCASSLTVNTEAFFGQGTRLTVV.

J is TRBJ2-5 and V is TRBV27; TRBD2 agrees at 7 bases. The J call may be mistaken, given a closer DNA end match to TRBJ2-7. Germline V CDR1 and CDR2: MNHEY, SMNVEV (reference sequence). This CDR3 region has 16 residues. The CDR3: CASSLDETSPSYEQYF. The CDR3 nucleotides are TGTGCCAGCAGTTTGGACGAGACTAGCCCCTCCTACGAGCAGTACTTC.

CDR3: CASSPSLVNTEAFF. The CDR3 nucleotides read TGTGCCAGCAGCCCCTCCTTAGTGAACACTGAAGCTTTCTTT. The genes are TRBV6-5 and TRBJ1-1; D gene unclear. From germline, CDR1 is MNHEY and CDR2 SVGAGI. The CDR3 covers 14 residues. V was pared by 6 bases and J by 0 bases, with 11 bases between.

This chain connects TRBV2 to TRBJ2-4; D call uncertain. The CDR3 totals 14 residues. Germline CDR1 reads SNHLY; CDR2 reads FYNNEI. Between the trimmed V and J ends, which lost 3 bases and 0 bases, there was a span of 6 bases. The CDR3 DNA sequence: TGTGCCAGCAGTGAGCCCCTAGCCAAAAACATTCAGTACTTC. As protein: CASSEPLAKNIQYF.

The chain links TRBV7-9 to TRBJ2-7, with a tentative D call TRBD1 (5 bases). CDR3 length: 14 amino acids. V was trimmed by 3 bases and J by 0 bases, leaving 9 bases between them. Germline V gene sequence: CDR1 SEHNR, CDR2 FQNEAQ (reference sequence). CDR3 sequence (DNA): TGTGCCAGCAGCTTTGGGGCCCTCTCCTACGAGCAGTACTTC. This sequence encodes CASSFGALSYEQYF.

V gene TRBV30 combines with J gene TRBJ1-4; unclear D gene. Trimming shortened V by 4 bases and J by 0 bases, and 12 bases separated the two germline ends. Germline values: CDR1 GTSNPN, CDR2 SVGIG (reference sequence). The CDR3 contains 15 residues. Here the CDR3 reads CAWTDGHSTNEKLFF. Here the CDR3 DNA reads TGTGCCTGGACCGATGGCCACTCAACTAATGAAAAACTGTTTTTT.

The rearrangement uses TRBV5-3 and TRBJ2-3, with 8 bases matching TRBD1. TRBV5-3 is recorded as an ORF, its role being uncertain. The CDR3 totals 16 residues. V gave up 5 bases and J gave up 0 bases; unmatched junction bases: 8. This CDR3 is CARSSDRAVSTDTQYF. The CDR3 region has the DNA TGTGCCAGAAGTTCGGACAGGGCAGTTAGCACAGATACGCAGTATTTT.

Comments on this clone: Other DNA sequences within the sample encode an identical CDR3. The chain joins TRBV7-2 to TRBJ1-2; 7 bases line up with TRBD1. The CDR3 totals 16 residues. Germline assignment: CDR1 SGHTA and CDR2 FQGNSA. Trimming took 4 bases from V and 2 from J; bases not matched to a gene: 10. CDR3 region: CASSSLGQILNYGYTF. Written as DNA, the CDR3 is TGTGCCAGCAGCTCTCTGGGACAGATACTGAACTATGGCTACACCTTC.

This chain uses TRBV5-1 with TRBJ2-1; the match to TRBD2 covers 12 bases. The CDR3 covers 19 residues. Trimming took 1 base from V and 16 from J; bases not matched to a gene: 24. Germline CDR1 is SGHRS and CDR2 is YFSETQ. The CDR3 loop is CASSLTIKAPGTSGWSFFF. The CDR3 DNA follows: TGCGCCAGCAGCTTGACCATCAAAGCCCCCGGGACTAGCGGGTGGAGCTTTTTCTTC.

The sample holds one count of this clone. DNA for the CDR3: TGTGCCAGCAGCGGGACTAGCGGGATCTCAGGGGACGAGCAGTACTTC. Protein: CASSGTSGISGDEQYF. J is TRBJ2-7 and V is TRBV4-2; 13 bases match TRBD2. This CDR3 contains 16 residues. V trimming: 5 bases; J trimming: 5 bases; junction bases outside the gene matches: 9. The germline V gene has CDR1 LGHNA and CDR2 YNFKEQ.

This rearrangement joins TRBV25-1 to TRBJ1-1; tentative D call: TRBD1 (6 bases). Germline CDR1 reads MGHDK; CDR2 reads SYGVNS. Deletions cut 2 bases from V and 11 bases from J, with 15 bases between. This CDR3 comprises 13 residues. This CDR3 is CASSEDRGKTAFF. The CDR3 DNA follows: TGTGCCAGCAGTGAAGATAGGGGGAAAACGGCTTTCTTT.